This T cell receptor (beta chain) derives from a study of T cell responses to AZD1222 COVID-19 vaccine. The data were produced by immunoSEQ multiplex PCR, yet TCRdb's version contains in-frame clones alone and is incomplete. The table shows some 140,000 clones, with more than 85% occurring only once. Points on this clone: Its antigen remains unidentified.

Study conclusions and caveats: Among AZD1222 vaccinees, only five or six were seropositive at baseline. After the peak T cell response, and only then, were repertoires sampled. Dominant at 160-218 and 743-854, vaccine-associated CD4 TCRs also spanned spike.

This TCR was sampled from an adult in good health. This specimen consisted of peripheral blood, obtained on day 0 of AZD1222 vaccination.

The CDR3 coding sequence is TGTGCCAGCAGTTGGGGGGGGACCTACGAGCAGTACTTC. Protein sequence: CASSWGGTYEQYF. The chain combines TRBV28 with TRBJ2-7, with 7 bases aligning to TRBD2. Looked up from germline, CDR1 is MDHEN and CDR2 is SYDVKM. V lost 4 bases and J lost 2; bases outside the gene matches: 2. The length of the CDR3 is 13 residues.